The TCR beta chain described here comes from a study of T-cell memory formation after mild COVID-19. Findings and caveats of the study: Balance between CD4 and CD8 was seen in clones contracting day 15 to 85, and a CD4+ lean was seen in later expanders.

J was trimmed by 6 bases and V by 3 bases; bases with no gene match: 8. The CDR3 extends over 15 amino acids. From germline, CDR1 is SGHAT and CDR2 FQNNGV. This clonotype has just a few counts. Its antigen is unidentified. TCRdb processed the 5' RACE reads anew with MiXCR; each CDR3 protein has one entry. This sample has about 360,000 distinct CDR3 sequences, with 13% to 15% found just once. The sequenced sample was PBMCs or a T cell subset sorted from them (not recorded which). This rearrangement joins TRBV11-2 to TRBJ2-3; 8 nucleotides align to TRBD2. This receptor was taken from a man younger than 30 who had mild COVID-19 (a few samples of this study predate the infection). Cell type and time point are not known. For the CDR3, the DNA is TGTGCCAGCAGCTTTCCAATTAGCGGGGTGGATACGCAGTATTTT. Translating gives CASSFPISGVDTQYF.